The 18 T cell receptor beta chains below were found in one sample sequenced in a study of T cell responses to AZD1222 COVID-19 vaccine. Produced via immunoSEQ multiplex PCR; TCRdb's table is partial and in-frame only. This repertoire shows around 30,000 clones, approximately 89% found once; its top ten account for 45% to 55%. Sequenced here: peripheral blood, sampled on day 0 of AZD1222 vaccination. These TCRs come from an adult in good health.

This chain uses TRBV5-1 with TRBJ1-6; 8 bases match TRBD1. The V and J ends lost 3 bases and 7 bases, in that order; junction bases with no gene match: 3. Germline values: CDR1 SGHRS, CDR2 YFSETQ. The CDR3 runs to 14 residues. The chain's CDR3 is CASSSGQGNSPLHF. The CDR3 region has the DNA TGCGCCAGCAGCTCAGGACAGGGCAATTCACCCCTCCACTTT.

The CDR3 reads CASSYSGRASGYTF. The CDR3 DNA follows: TGTGCCAGCAGTTACTCAGGCAGGGCAAGTGGCTACACCTTC. This rearrangement joins TRBV6-5 to TRBJ1-2; the D gene is possibly TRBD1 (5 bases). Looked up from germline, CDR1 is MNHEY and CDR2 is SVGAGI. The CDR3 has 14 amino acids. With 0 bases removed from V and 7 bases from J, the gap between germline ends came to 12 bases.

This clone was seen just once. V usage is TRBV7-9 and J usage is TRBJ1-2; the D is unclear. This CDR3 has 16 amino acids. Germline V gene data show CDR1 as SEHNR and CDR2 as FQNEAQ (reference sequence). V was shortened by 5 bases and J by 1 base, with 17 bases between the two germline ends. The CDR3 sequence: CASSPSARKLNYGYTF. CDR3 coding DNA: TGTGCCAGCAGCCCCTCGGCGAGAAAACTTAACTATGGCTACACCTTC.

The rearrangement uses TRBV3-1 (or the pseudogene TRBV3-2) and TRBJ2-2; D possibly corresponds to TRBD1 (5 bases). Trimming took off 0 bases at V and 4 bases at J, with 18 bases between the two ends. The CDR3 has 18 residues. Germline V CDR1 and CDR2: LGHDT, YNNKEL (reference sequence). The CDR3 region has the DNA TGTGCCAGCAGCCAAGAAAGACGGCCTCAGGGATTCACCGGGGAGCTGTTTTTT. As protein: CASSQERRPQGFTGELFF.

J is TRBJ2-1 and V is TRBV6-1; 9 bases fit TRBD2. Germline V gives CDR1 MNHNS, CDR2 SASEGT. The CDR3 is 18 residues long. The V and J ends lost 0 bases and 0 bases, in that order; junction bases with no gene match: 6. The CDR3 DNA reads TGTGCCAGCAGTGAAGCTATAGCGGGGGTCGGCTCCTACAATGAGCAGTTCTTC. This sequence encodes CASSEAIAGVGSYNEQFF.

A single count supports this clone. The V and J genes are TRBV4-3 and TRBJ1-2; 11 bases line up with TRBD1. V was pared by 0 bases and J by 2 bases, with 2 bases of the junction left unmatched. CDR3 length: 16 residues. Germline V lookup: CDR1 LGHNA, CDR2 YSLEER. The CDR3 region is CASSQDRTGGNYGYTF. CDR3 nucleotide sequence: TGCGCCAGCAGCCAAGATCGGACAGGGGGCAACTATGGCTACACCTTC.

The CDR3: CASSIVRGTEAFF. The CDR3 DNA sequence: TGTGCCAGTAGTATAGTAAGGGGCACTGAAGCTTTCTTT. The chain recombines TRBV19 with TRBJ1-1; maybe TRBD1 (5 bases). V shed 1 base and J shed 4 bases, with 7 bases lying between them. CDR3 length equals 13 residues. Looked up from germline, CDR1 is LNHDA and CDR2 is SQIVND (reference sequence). Using reference TRBV19 and TRBJ1-1 for the parts outside the CDR3, the full variable domain is DGGITQSPKYLFRKEGQNVTLSCEQNLNHDAMYWYRQDPGQGLRLIYYSQIVNDFQKGDIAEGYSVSREKKESFPLTVTSAQKNPTAFYLCASSIVRGTEAFFGQGTRLTVV.

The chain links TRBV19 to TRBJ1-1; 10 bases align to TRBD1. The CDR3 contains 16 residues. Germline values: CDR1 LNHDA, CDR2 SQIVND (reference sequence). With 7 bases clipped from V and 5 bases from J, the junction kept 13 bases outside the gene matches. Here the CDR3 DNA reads TGTGCCAGTAAGCTGGGACAGGGGAGTTTGGGGACTGAAGCTTTCTTT. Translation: CASKLGQGSLGTEAFF.

The CDR3 sequence: CASSLGQGGGNTIYF. In nucleotides, the CDR3 is TGTGCCAGCAGCCTGGGACAGGGGGGAGGAAACACCATATATTTT. The chain joins TRBV3-1 (or the pseudogene TRBV3-2) to TRBJ1-3, with 11 bases lining up with TRBD1. After removal of 4 bases from V and 4 bases from J, the junction contained 3 bases not matched to a gene. The CDR3 is made up of 15 amino acids. Germline loops: CDR1 LGHDT, CDR2 YNNKEL (reference sequence).

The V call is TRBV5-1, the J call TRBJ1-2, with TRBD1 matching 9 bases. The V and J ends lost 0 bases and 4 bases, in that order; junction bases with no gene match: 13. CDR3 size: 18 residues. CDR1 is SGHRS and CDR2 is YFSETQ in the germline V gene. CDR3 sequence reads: CASSLGKGTGHLFYGYTF. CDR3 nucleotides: TGCGCCAGCAGCTTGGGCAAGGGGACAGGGCACCTTTTCTATGGCTACACCTTC.

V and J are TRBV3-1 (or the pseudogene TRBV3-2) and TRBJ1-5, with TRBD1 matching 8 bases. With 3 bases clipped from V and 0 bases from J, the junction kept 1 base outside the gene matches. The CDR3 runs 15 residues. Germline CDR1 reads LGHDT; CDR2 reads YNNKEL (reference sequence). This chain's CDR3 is CASSQGQVSNQPQHF. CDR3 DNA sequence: TGTGCCAGCAGCCAGGGACAGGTTAGCAATCAGCCCCAGCATTTT.

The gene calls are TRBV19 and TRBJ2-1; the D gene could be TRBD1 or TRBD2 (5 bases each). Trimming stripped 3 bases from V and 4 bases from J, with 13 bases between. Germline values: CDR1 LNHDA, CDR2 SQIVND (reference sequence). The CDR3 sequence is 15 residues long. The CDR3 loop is CASSISRDPYNEQFF. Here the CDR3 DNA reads TGTGCCAGTAGTATTTCTCGGGACCCATACAATGAGCAGTTCTTC.

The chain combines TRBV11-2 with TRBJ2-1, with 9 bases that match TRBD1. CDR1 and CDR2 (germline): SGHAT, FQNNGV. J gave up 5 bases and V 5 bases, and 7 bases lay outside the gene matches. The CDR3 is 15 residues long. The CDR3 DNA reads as TGTGCCAGCAGCCCCCACTGGACAGGGGACAATGAGCAGTTCTTC. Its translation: CASSPHWTGDNEQFF.

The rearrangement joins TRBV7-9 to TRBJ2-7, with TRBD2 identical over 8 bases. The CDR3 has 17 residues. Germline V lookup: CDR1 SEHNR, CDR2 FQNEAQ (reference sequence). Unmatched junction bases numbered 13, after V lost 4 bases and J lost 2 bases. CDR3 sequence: CASSSPPRLAGTYEQYF. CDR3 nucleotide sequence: TGTGCCAGCAGCTCCCCCCCTCGGTTAGCGGGGACCTACGAGCAGTACTTC.

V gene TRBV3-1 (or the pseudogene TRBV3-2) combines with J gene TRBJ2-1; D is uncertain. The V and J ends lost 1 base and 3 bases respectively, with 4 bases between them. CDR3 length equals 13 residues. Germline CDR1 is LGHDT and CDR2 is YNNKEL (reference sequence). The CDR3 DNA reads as TGTGCCAGCAGCCAAGCGGACTACAATGAGCAGTTCTTC. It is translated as CASSQADYNEQFF.

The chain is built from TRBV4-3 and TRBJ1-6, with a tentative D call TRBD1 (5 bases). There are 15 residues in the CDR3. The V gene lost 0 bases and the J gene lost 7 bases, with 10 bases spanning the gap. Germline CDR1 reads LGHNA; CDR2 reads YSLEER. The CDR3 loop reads CASSQDSGVNSPLHF. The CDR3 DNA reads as TGCGCCAGCAGCCAAGACTCGGGGGTAAATTCACCCCTCCACTTT.

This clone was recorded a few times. The CDR3 sequence is CASSPGNFYEQYF. In DNA, the CDR3 is TGTGCCAGCTCACCAGGTAACTTTTACGAGCAGTACTTC. V and J are TRBV18 and TRBJ2-7; D is ambiguous. Germline CDR1 reads KGHSH; CDR2 reads LQKENI. Trimming took 2 bases from V and 4 from J, leaving 9 bases between them. CDR3 length equals 13 residues.

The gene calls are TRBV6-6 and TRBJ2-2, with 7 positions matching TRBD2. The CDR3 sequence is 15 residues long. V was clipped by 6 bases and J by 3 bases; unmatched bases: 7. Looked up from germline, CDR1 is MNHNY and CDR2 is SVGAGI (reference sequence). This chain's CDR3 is CASSDPAGDTGELFF. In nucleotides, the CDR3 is TGTGCCAGCAGCGACCCCGCGGGGGACACCGGGGAGCTGTTTTTT.